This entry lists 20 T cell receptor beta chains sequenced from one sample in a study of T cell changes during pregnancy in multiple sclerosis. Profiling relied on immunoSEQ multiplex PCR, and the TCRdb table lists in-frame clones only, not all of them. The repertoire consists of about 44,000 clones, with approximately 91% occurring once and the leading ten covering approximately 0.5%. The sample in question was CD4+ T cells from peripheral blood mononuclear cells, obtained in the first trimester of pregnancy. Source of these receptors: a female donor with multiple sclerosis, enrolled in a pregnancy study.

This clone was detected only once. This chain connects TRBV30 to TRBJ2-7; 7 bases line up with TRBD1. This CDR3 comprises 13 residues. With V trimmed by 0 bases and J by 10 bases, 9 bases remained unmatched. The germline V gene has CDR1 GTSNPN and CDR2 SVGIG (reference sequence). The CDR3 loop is CAWSVQTGTLQYF. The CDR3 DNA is TGTGCCTGGAGTGTACAGACAGGGACCCTACAGTACTTC.

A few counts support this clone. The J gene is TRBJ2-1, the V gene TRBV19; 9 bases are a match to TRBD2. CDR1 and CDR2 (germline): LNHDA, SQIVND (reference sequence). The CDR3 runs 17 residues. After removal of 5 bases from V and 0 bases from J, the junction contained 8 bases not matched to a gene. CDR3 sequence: CASSFTSGLSSYNEQFF. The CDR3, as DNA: TGTGCCAGTAGTTTCACTAGCGGGCTCTCCTCCTACAATGAGCAGTTCTTC.

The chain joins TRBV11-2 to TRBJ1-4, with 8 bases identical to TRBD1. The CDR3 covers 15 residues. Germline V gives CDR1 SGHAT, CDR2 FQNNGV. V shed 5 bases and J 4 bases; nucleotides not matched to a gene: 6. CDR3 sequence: CASSPRTGNNEKLFF. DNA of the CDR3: TGTGCCAGCAGCCCGCGGACAGGGAATAATGAAAAACTGTTTTTT.

The CDR3 DNA reads as TGTGCCAGCAGTTTCACTCCGGGACAGGGGGAGACCCAGTACTTC. It translates to CASSFTPGQGETQYF. The chain has TRBV7-2 and TRBJ2-5; 10 bases fit TRBD1. This CDR3 region has 15 residues. V lost 6 bases, J lost 5 bases, and 9 bases stayed unmatched. The V gene's germline CDR1 is SGHTA and CDR2 FQGNSA.

The CDR3 reads CASSGAGPLQETQYF. CDR3 nucleotides: TGCGCCAGCAGTGGGGCAGGTCCGTTGCAAGAGACCCAGTACTTC. The chain recombines TRBV5-1 with TRBJ2-5; possible D gene TRBD1, 5 bases. This CDR3 has 15 residues. Trimming stripped 5 bases from V and 2 bases from J, with 16 bases between. Germline V gene data show CDR1 as SGHRS and CDR2 as YFSETQ.

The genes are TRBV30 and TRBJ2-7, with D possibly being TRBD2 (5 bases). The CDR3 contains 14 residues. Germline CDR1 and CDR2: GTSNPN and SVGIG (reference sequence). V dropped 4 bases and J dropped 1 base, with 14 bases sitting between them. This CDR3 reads CAWKLASSSYEQYF. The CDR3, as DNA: TGTGCCTGGAAACTGGCTAGCTCATCCTACGAGCAGTACTTC.

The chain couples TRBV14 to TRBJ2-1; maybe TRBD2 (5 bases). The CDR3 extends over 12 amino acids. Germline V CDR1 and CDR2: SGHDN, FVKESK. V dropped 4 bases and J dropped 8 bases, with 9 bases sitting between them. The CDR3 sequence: CASSRTRDEQFF. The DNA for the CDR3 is TGTGCCAGCAGCCGCACTAGAGATGAGCAGTTCTTC.

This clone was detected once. For the CDR3, the DNA is TGTGCCAGCAGCCCGGGGACAGGGTTGGGTTCCATCGATCAGCCCCAGCATTTT. Amino acid sequence: CASSPGTGLGSIDQPQHF. The chain links TRBV28 to TRBJ1-5; 9 positions agree with TRBD1. Germline CDR1 reads MDHEN; CDR2 reads SYDVKM. V gave up 6 bases and J gave up 5 bases; unmatched junction bases: 17. CDR3 length equals 18 residues. The entire variable domain, with the rest obtained from reference TRBV28 and TRBJ1-5, is as follows: DVKVTQSSRYLVKRTGEKVFLECVQDMDHENMFWYRQDPGLGLRLIYFSYDVKMKEKGDIPEGYSVSREKKERFSLILESASTNQTSMYLCASSPGTGLGSIDQPQHFGDGTRLSIL.

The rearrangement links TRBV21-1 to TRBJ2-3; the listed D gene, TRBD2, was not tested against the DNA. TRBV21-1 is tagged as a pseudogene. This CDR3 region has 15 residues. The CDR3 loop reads CASSKCGSETDTQYF. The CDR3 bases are TGTGCCAGCAGCAAATGCGGTTCCGAGACAGATACGCAGTATTTT.

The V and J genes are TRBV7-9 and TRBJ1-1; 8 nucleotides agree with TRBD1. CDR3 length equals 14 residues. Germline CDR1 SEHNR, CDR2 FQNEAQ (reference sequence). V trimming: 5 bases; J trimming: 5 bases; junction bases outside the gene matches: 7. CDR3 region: CASSVLGQATEAFF. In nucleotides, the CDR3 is TGTGCCAGCAGCGTTCTGGGACAGGCGACTGAAGCTTTCTTT.

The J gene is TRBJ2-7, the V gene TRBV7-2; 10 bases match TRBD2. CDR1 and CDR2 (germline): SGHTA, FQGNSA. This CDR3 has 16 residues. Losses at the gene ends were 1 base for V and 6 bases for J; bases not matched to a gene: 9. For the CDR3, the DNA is TGTGCCAGCAGCTTAGTTCCAGCGGGAGGGCCAGGCGAGCAGTACTTC. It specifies CASSLVPAGGPGEQYF.

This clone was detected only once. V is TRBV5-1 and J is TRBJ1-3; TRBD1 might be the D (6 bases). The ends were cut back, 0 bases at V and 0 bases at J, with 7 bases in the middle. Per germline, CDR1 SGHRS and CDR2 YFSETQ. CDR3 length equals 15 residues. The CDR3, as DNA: TGCGCCAGCAGCTTGGGGACAGCCTCTGGAAACACCATATATTTT. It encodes CASSLGTASGNTIYF. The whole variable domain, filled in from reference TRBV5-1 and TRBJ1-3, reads KAGVTQTPRYLIKTRGQQVTLSCSPISGHRSVSWYQQTPGQGLQFLFEYFSETQRNKGNFPGRFSGRQFSNSRSEMNVSTLELGDSALYLCASSLGTASGNTIYFGEGSWLTVV.

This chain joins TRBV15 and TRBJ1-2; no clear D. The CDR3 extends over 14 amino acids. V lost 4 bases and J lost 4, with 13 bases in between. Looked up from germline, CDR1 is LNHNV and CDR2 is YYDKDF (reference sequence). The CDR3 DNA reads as TGTGCCACCAGCAATCCAGACTCCTCCTATGGCTACACCTTC. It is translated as CATSNPDSSYGYTF.

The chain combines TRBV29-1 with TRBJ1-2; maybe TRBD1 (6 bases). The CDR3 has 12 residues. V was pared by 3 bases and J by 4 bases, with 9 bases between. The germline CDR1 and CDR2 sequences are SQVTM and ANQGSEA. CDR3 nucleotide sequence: TGCAGCGTTGAGGTGGACAGCTATGGCTACACCTTC. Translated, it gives CSVEVDSYGYTF.

CDR3 protein: CASSPDRVSYEQYF. The CDR3 bases are TGCGCCAGCAGCCCGGACAGGGTATCCTACGAGCAGTACTTC. The chain carries TRBV5-1 and TRBJ2-7, with 8 positions matching TRBD1. CDR1 SGHRS and CDR2 YFSETQ come from the germline V gene. J was trimmed by 1 base and V by 4 bases; bases with no gene match: 4. The CDR3 length is 14 residues.

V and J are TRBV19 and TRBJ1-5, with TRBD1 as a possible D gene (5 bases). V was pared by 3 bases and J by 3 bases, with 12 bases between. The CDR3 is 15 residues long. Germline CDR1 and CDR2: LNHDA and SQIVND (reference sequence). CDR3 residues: CASSIPNRSNQPQHF. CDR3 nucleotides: TGTGCCAGTAGTATCCCCAACAGGTCCAATCAGCCCCAGCATTTT.

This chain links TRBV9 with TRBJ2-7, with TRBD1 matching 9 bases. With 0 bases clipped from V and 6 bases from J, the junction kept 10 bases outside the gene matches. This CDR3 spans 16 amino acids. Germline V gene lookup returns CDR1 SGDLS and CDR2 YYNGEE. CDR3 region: CASSVGVGTGLTEQYF. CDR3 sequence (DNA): TGTGCCAGCAGCGTAGGGGTAGGGACAGGGCTCACCGAGCAGTACTTC.

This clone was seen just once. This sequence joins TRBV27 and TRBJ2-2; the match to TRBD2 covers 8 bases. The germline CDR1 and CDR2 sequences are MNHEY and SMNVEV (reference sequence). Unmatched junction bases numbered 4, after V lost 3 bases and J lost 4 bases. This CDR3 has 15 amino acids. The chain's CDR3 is CASSLLAGITGELFF. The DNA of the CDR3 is TGTGCCAGCAGTTTGTTAGCGGGAATCACCGGGGAGCTGTTTTTT.

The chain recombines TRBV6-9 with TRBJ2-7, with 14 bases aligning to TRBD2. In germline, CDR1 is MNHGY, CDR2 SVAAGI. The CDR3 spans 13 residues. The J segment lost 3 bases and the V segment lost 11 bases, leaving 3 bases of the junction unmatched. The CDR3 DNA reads TGTGCCTGGACTAGCGGGGGGTACTACGAGCAGTACTTC. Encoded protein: CAWTSGGYYEQYF.

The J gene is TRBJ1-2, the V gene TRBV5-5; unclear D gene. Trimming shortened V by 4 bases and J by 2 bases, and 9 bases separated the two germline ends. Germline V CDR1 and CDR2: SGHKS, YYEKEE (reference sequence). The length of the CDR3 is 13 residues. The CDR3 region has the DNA TGTGCCAGCAGCCAAAACATGAACTATGGCTACACCTTC. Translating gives CASSQNMNYGYTF.